One T cell receptor beta chain is described in this entry. This clonotype was picked up many times. This clone's antigen is unknown. One base away there is no much larger clone; base qualities are not given. This specimen belongs to a study of glioma-infiltrating T cells (TCRdb year 2016). Some background on the complete study: The study sequenced TCR alpha- and beta-chain repertoires from glioma tissue, from non-neoplastic brain tissue and from matched peripheral blood mononuclear cells. To gauge divergence between tissue and blood T-cell populations, every tissue-infiltrating repertoire was compared against the peripheral blood repertoire from the same patient. Three low-grade glioma patients, roughly 8 primary glioblastoma patients and three non-glioma patients contributing non-neoplastic brain tissue were included in the paired cohort.

After removal of 6 bases from V and 1 base from J, the junction retains 13 bases not matched to a gene. According to the germline V gene (reference sequence), CDR1 reads MNHEY and CDR2 reads SMNVEV. Spanning cysteine to phenylalanine, the CDR3 consists of 17 amino acids. Just the 51-base CDR3 DNA is kept, in frame starting at base 1. The iRepertoire nested amplicon-rescue multiplex PCR (arm-PCR) platform was used to amplify TCR alpha and beta CDR3 regions from RNA. The input for one-step reverse transcription and amplification was roughly 85-400 ng of tissue mRNA or PBMC total RNA. Following bead purification, Illumina adapters were added by a secondary multiplex PCR, and the libraries were gel-purified between 200 and 400 bp. Demultiplexing relied on internal 6-nucleotide barcodes carried by the libraries. Libraries were sequenced on an Illumina MiSeq with 2x220 or 2x250 nucleotide paired-end reads. In the source study's methods: Paired reads were merged using FLASH 1.2.11 and aligned with BWA-MEM to the GRCh37 human genome, and TRA and TRB reads were then extracted. An IMGT-derived reference of cassette sequences and CDR3 motifs, with pseudogenes included, was used for V and J assignment. Reads were translated in three frames, and productive CDR3s were defined as those with a C...FGXG motif and no stop codons. Unique combinations of V-J cassette pair and CDR3 amino acid sequence were defined as clonotypes. Reads were filtered by Hamming distance, thresholded by each sample's sequence error rate in mapped regions. TCRdb reworked the public reads: Q25 trimming with fastp, MiXCR clone assembly, productive beta chains retained. Every distinct CDR3 protein forms one entry, paired with its most common genes and DNA. TCRdb's processing, not the authors' own work, is the source of the V and J calls. The sample table shows approximately 45,000 distinct CDR3 sequences, and 20% to 25% are seen once. Around 5.8% of the sample is taken by the ten largest.

General conclusions and limits of the study: The group comparisons were based on small numbers of patients: three non-neoplastic, three low-grade glioma and seven or eight glioblastoma patients. VJ-independent divergence between tissue and blood was below expectation in non-neoplastic patients but above expectation in all gliomas, especially low-grade gliomas. Very few CDR3 sequences were shared between tissue and blood, attributed to high CDR3 diversity and limited sampling.

The chain is encoded by TRBV27 joined to TRBJ2-5, and 8 bases in between align with TRBD2. Material for sequencing was glioma tissue, nonneoplastic brain tissue, or PBMCs (not recorded which). This TCR was recovered from a human donor with low-grade glioma or glioblastoma, undergoing nonglioma brain surgery, or in good health (not recorded which). This receptor carries the CDR3 CASSPRASGGLQETQYF. The DNA reads TGTGCCAGCAGCCCCAGAGCCAGCGGGGGCCTCCAAGAGACCCAGTACTTC.